The T cell receptor beta chain described here comes from a study of shared clonotypes between healthy human individuals. In the naive CD8 group, cells lacked CD45RO and were positively selected for CCR7, so terminally differentiated effector memory CD45RA+ cells were left out. Measured with immunoSEQ multiplex PCR; TCRdb has only the in-frame clones, and not every one. The table records around 2,000,000 clones, roughly 95% of them present only once. The V and J ends lost 1 base and 6 bases respectively, with 4 bases between them. CDR1 and CDR2 from the germline V gene are LNHDA and SQIVND (reference sequence). The CDR3 consists of 13 residues. A note on this clone: This specimen includes other DNA sequences encoding the same CDR3.

The sequencing input was naive CD8+ T cells sorted from blood. This receptor was identified in a man aged 18 to 30 in good health. The chain has TRBV19 and TRBJ1-6; no reliable D call. The CDR3 loop reads CASSIGGNSPLHF. The CDR3, as DNA: TGTGCCAGTAGTATAGGGGGTAATTCACCCCTCCACTTT. Supplemented by reference TRBV19 and TRBJ1-6, the full variable domain reads DGGITQSPKYLFRKEGQNVTLSCEQNLNHDAMYWYRQDPGQGLRLIYYSQIVNDFQKGDIAEGYSVSREKKESFPLTVTSAQKNPTAFYLCASSIGGNSPLHFGNGTRLTVT.